Sequencing of this TCR beta chain was carried out in a study of shared clonotypes between healthy human individuals. Findings of the study overall: The diversity represented, both genetic and in exposure history, was limited by few donors.

At deep level, the assay was performed. Methods used by the authors: From ImmunoSEQ came sequences covering only the junction and carrying no quality scores, so filtering differed. Sequencing was performed with immunoSEQ multiplex PCR; in TCRdb, only in-frame clones are kept and a portion is missing. V, J and clone size were drawn from that table, and D and trimming were deduced from the DNA. Here the sample spans a few million clones, 90% to 95% being singletons. A remark on this clone: Its matching antigen is unknown.

Trimming cost V 6 bases and J 0 bases; bases outside gene matches: 5. CDR3 length: 15 residues. CDR1 and CDR2 (germline): SGHRS, YFSETQ. CD45RA-negative memory and CD45RA+ naive subsets were split from the CD4+ cells. This receptor was obtained from a man aged 18-30 years in good health. Some clones in this sample may be carry-over from other donors' samples. The chain recombines TRBV5-1 with TRBJ2-2; 7 bases match TRBD1. Sequenced input: naive CD4+ T cells from PBMCs. Stated subset: CD45RA+ positively selected. In DNA form, the CDR3 reads TGCGCCAGCACCGCCGGGACAGCGAACACCGGGGAGCTGTTTTTT. As protein: CASTAGTANTGELFF.